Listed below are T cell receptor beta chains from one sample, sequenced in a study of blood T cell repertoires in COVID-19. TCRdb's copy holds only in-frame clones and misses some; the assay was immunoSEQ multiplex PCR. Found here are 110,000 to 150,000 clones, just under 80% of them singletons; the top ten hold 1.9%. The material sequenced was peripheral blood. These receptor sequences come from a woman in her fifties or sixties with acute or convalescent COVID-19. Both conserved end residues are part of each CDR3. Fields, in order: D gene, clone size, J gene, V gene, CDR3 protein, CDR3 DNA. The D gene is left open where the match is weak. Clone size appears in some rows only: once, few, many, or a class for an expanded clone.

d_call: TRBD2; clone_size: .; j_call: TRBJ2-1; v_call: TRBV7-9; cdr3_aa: CASRDGTRISNEQFF; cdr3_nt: TGTGCCAGCAGGGATGGGACTAGAATTTCCAATGAGCAGTTCTTC
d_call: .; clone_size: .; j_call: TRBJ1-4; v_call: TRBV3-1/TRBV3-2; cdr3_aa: CASSQDRTGNEKLFF; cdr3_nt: TGTGCCAGCAGCCAAGATCGAACCGGTAATGAAAAACTGTTTTTT
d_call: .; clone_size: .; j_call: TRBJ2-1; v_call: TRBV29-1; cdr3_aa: CSVVHGRGEQFF; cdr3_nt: TGCAGCGTTGTTCACGGGAGAGGTGAGCAGTTCTTC
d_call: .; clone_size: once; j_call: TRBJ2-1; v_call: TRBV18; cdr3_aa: CASSPQGAGYNEQFF; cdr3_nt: TGTGCCAGCTCACCACAGGGTGCGGGCTACAATGAGCAGTTCTTC
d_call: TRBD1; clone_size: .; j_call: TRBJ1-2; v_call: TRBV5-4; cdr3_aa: CASSHQDRENYGYTF; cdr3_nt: TGTGCCAGCAGCCATCAGGACAGGGAAAACTATGGCTACACCTTC
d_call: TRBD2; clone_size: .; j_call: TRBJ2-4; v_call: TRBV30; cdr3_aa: CAWSFGGRGTKNIQYF; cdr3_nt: TGTGCCTGGAGTTTTGGCGGGAGGGGGACCAAAAACATTCAGTACTTC
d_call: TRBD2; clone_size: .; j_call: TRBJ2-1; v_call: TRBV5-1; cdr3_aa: CASSSIAGMNNEQFF; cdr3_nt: TGCGCCAGCAGCTCTATAGCGGGGATGAACAATGAGCAGTTCTTC
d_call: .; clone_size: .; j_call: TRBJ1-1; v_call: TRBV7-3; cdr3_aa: CASSPTGGATEAFF; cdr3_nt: TGTGCCAGCAGCCCGACCGGCGGGGCCACTGAAGCTTTCTTT
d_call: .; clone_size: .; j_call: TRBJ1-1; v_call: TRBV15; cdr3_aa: CATSIGAGLLGTEAFF; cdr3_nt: TGTGCCACCAGCATAGGGGCAGGGCTTTTGGGCACTGAAGCTTTCTTT
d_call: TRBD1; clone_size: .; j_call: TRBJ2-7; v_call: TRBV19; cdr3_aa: CASSIGTGDYEQYF; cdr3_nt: TGTGCCAGTAGTATTGGGACAGGGGACTACGAGCAGTACTTC
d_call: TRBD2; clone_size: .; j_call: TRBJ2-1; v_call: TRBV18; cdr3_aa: CASSLWAGGPNEQFF; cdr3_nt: TGTGCCAGCTCACTTTGGGCGGGAGGGCCCAATGAGCAGTTCTTC
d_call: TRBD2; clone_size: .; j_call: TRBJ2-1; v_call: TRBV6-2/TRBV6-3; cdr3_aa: CASSRQTSASYNEQFF; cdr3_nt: TGTGCCAGCAGTCGACAGACTAGCGCTTCCTACAATGAGCAGTTCTTC
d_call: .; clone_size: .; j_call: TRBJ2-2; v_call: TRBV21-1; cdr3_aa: CASSNRDSNTGELFF; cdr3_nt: TGTGCCAGCAGCAATAGGGACAGCAACACCGGGGAGCTGTTTTTT
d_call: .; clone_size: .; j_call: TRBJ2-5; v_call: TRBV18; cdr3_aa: CASSPPQRQGSYDTQYF; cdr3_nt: TGTGCCAGCTCACCACCCCAACGTCAGGGAAGTTACGATACCCAGTACTTC
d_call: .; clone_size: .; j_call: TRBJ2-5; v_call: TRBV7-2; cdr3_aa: CASSLVEGGETQYF; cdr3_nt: TGTGCCAGCAGCTTAGTTGAGGGCGGAGAGACCCAGTACTTC
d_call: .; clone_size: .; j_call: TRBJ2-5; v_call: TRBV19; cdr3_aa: CASSIAETQYF; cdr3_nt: TGTGCCAGTAGTATAGCGGAGACCCAGTACTTC
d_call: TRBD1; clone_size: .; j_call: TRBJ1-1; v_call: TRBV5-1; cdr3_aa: CASSPGDRFGMNTEAFF; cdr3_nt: TGCGCCAGCAGCCCCGGGGACAGATTTGGGATGAACACTGAAGCTTTCTTT
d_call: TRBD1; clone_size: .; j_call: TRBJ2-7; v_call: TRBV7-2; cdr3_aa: CASSWGTGSYEQYF; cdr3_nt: TGTGCCAGCAGCTGGGGGACAGGCTCCTACGAGCAGTACTTC
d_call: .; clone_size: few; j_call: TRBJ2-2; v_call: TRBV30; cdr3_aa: CAGGYTGELFF; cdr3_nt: TGTGCCGGGGGCTACACCGGGGAGCTGTTTTTT
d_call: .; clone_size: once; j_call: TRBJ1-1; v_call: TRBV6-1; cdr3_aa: CASSESRSTEAFF; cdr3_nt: TGTGCCAGCAGTGAATCAAGGAGCACTGAAGCTTTCTTT
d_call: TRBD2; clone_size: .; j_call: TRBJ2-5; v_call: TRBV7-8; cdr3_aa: CASSRTSGRGETQYF; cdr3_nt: TGTGCCAGCAGCCGGACTAGCGGGAGAGGCGAGACCCAGTACTTC
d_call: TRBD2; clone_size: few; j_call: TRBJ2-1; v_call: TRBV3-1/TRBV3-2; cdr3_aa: CASSLQSGIGYNEQFF; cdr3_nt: TGTGCCAGCAGCCTCCAGAGCGGGATCGGATATAATGAGCAGTTCTTC
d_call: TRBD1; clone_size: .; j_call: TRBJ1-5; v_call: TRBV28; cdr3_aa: CASSLSRGQGVLGNQPQHF; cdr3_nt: TGTGCCAGCAGTTTATCGCGGGGACAGGGGGTTTTGGGCAATCAGCCCCAGCATTTT
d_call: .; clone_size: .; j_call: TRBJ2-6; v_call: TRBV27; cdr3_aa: CASSLRGVAGANVLTF; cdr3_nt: TGTGCCAGCAGTCTCAGGGGGGTGGCAGGGGCCAACGTCCTGACTTTC
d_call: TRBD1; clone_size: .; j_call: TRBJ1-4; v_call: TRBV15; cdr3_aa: CATRRTGQYNEKLFF; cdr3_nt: TGTGCCACCAGACGAACGGGACAGTATAATGAAAAACTGTTTTTT
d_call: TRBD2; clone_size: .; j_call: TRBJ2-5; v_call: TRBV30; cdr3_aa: CAWSALAGVRETQYF; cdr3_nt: TGTGCCTGGAGTGCGCTAGCGGGGGTTAGGGAGACCCAGTACTTC
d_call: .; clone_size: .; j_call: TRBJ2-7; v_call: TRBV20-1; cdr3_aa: CSASPRQRTYEQYF; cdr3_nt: TGCAGTGCGAGTCCGAGGCAACGTACCTACGAGCAGTACTTC
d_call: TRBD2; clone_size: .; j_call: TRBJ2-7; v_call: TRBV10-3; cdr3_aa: CAISARLAGSSYEQYF; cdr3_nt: TGTGCCATCAGTGCGAGACTAGCGGGTAGCTCCTACGAGCAGTACTTC
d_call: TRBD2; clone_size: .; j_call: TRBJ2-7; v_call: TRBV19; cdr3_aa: CASKASGRWEQYF; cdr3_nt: TGTGCCAGTAAGGCTAGCGGGAGATGGGAGCAGTACTTC
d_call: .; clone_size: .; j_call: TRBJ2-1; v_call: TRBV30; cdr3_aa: CAWSPTGNEQFF; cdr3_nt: TGTGCCTGGAGTCCTACAGGGAATGAGCAGTTCTTC
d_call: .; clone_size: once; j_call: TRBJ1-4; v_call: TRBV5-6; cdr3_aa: CASSVRSEKLFF; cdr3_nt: TGTGCCAGCAGCGTCCGGTCCGAAAAACTGTTTTTT
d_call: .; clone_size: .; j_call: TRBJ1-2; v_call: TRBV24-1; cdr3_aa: CATSDYVESTGLNYGYTF; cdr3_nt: TGTGCCACCAGTGATTATGTGGAATCGACAGGTCTTAACTATGGCTACACCTTC
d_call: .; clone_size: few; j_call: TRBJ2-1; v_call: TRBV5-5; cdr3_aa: CASSLEAAAYNEQFF; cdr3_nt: TGTGCCAGCAGCTTGGAAGCGGCAGCCTACAATGAGCAGTTCTTC
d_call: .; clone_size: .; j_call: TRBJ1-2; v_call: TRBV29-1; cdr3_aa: CSVLTGNYGYTF; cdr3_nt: TGCAGCGTTCTCACAGGGAACTATGGCTACACCTTC
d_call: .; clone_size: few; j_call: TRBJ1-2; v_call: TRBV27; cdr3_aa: CASKSLGTGDGLYGYTF; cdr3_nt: TGTGCCAGCAAGTCGTTGGGCACGGGGGACGGTCTCTATGGCTACACCTTC
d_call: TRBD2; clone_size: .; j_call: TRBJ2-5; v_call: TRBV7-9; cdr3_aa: CASSLRLAGVGETQYF; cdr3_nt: TGTGCCAGCAGCTTGAGACTAGCGGGAGTTGGTGAGACCCAGTACTTC
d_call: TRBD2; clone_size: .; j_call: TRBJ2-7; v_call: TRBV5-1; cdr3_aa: CASSFRLAGPTYEQYF; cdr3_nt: TGCGCCAGCAGCTTCAGACTAGCGGGTCCTACCTACGAGCAGTACTTC
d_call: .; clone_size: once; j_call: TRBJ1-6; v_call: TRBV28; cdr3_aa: CASRNWGATYNSPLHF; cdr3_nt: TGTGCCAGCAGAAATTGGGGAGCTACCTATAATTCACCCCTCCACTTT
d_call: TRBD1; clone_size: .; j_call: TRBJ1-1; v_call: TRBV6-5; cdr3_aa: CASSYFIGQGGTEAFF; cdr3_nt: TGTGCCAGCAGTTATTTCATCGGACAGGGCGGGACTGAAGCTTTCTTT
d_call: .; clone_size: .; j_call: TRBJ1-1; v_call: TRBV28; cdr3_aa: CASSFSSLAVEAFF; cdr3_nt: TGTGCCAGCAGTTTTTCGTCGTTGGCAGTTGAAGCTTTCTTT
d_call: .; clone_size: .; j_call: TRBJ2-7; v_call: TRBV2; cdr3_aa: CASSEVRNEQYF; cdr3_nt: TGTGCCAGCAGTGAAGTGAGGAACGAGCAGTACTTC
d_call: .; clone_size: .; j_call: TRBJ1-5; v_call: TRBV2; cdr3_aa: CASSEFSYGQHF; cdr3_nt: TGTGCCAGCAGTGAATTTTCGTACGGGCAGCATTTT
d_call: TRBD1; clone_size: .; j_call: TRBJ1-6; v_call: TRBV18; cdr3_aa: CASSPTGLDSPLHF; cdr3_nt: TGTGCCAGCTCACCGACAGGGTTAGATTCACCCCTCCACTTT
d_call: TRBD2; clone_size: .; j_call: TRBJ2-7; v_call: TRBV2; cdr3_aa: CASWGGDSNYEQYF; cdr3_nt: TGTGCCAGCTGGGGAGGGGACTCTAACTACGAGCAGTACTTC
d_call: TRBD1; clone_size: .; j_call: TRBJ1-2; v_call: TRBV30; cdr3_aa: CAWITTGGFRYGYTF; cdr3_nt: TGTGCCTGGATTACGACAGGGGGCTTTCGCTATGGCTACACCTTC
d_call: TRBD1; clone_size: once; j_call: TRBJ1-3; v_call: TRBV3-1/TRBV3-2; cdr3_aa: CASSHRQGANLVISGNTIYF; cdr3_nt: TGTGCCAGCAGCCACCGCCAGGGGGCTAATCTCGTCATCTCTGGAAACACCATATATTTT
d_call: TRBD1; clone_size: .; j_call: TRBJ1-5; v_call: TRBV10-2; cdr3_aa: CASSGSDRVSGNQPQHF; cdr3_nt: TGCGCCAGCAGTGGATCGGACAGGGTTAGCGGCAATCAGCCCCAGCATTTT
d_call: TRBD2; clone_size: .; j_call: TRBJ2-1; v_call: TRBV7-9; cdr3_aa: CASSQTSANYNEQFF; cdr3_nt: TGTGCCAGCAGCCAAACTAGCGCAAATTACAATGAGCAGTTCTTC
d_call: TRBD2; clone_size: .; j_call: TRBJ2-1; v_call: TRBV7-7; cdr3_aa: CASSLSLAGRQGNEQFF; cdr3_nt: TGTGCTAGCAGCCTTTCCCTAGCGGGAAGGCAGGGGAATGAGCAGTTCTTC
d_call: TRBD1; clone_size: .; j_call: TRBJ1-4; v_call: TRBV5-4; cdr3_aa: CASSPGQKTNEKLFF; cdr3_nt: TGTGCCAGCAGCCCGGGACAGAAGACTAATGAAAAACTGTTTTTT
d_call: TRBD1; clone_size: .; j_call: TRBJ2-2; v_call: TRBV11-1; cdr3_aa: CASSGDRGRSGELFF; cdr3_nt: TGTGCCAGCAGCGGGGACAGGGGGCGATCCGGGGAGCTGTTTTTT
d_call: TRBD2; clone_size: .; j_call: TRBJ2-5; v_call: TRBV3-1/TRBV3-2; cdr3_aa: CASSRGLAEETQYF; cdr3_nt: TGTGCCAGCAGCCGAGGACTAGCGGAAGAGACCCAGTACTTC
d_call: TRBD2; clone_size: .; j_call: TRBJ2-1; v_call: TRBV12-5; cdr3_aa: CASGFFGTSGSGEQFF; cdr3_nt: TGTGCTAGTGGTTTTTTCGGGACTAGCGGGAGTGGTGAGCAGTTCTTC
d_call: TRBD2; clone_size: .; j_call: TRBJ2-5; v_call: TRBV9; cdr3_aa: CASSVASGGPGETQYF; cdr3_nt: TGTGCCAGCAGCGTAGCTTCGGGAGGGCCGGGAGAGACCCAGTACTTC